One and the same sample provided the 25 T cell receptor beta chains below, sequenced in a study of cytomegalovirus exposure and HLA in healthy donors (dated by TCRdb to the late 2010s). The library was built by means of the immunoSEQ multiplex PCR assay. For the multiplex PCR, a mixture combining 60 forward primers for TCR Vbeta segments and 13 reverse primers for TCR Jbeta segments was used. Entries here come from immuneACCESS through TCRdb and include only in-frame sequences with V and J called. Some clones fail to appear in such tables; in the studies checked, an unresolved V gene covers under half of the shortfall, and the cause of the remainder is unknown. The sample yields approximately 130,000 clones; 83% were counted once. The ten biggest clones cover approximately 1.5% of the sample. Sequencing was carried out using PBMCs. These receptors came from a man aged 40-55 years in good health and CMV-seronegative.

The V and J genes are TRBV7-6 and TRBJ2-1, with D possibly matching TRBD2 (6 bases). The CDR3 runs 16 residues. Germline assignment: CDR1 SGHVS and CDR2 FNYEAQ. The V end was cut by 6 bases, the J end by 0 bases, with 15 bases between. The CDR3 here is CASSYPYGSSYNEQFF. Written as DNA, the CDR3 is TGTGCCAGCAGTTACCCCTACGGGAGCTCCTACAATGAGCAGTTCTTC.

The chain combines TRBV28 with TRBJ2-2, with 11 positions matching TRBD2. The germline V gene encodes CDR1 MDHEN and CDR2 SYDVKM. The CDR3 runs to 15 residues. J was trimmed by 4 bases and V by 10 bases; bases with no gene match: 8. For the CDR3, the DNA is TGTGCCACCTCATTAGCGGGAGGGTTCACCGGGGAGCTGTTTTTT. Translated, it gives CATSLAGGFTGELFF. Full variable domain (outside the CDR3, taken from reference TRBV28 and TRBJ2-2): DVKVTQSSRYLVKRTGEKVFLECVQDMDHENMFWYRQDPGLGLRLIYFSYDVKMKEKGDIPEGYSVSREKKERFSLILESASTNQTSMYLCATSLAGGFTGELFFGEGSRLTVL.

This clone was seen a few times. This chain joins TRBV28 and TRBJ2-3; possibly TRBD1 for D (7 bases). With 6 bases removed from V and 1 base from J, the gap between germline ends came to 14 bases. CDR1 and CDR2 (germline): MDHEN, SYDVKM. CDR3 length: 15 amino acids. The DNA of the CDR3 is TGTGCCAGCAGCCCGGGGGACAGACGCACAGATACGCAGTATTTT. Translating it yields CASSPGDRRTDTQYF.

This chain links TRBV9 with TRBJ2-2; D gene ambiguous. Germline CDR1 is SGDLS and CDR2 is YYNGEE. This CDR3 is 15 amino acids long. Trimming shortened V by 0 bases and J by 3 bases, and 9 bases separated the two germline ends. The CDR3 loop reads CASSVVDSYTGELFF. CDR3 coding DNA: TGTGCCAGCAGCGTAGTTGACTCCTACACCGGGGAGCTGTTTTTT. The full variable domain, completed using reference TRBV9 and TRBJ2-2, is DSGVTQTPKHLITATGQRVTLRCSPRSGDLSVYWYQQSLDQGLQFLIQYYNGEERAKGNILERFSAQQFPDLHSELNLSSLELGDSALYFCASSVVDSYTGELFFGEGSRLTVL.

The CDR3 nucleotides read TGTGCCAGCAGTCTTATAGCGGGGAGTAGTACCTACAATGAGCAGTTCTTC. This gives the protein CASSLIAGSSTYNEQFF. The gene calls are TRBV27 and TRBJ2-1, with 8 bases fitting TRBD2. CDR1 is MNHEY and CDR2 is SMNVEV in the germline V gene (reference sequence). The CDR3 sequence is 17 residues long. V shed 5 bases, J shed 2 bases, and the junction held 11 bases outside the gene matches.

The chain couples TRBV19 to TRBJ2-2, with 8 bases aligning to TRBD2. CDR3 length equals 16 residues. Trimming removed 5 bases from V and 4 bases from J; junction bases left unmatched: 9. Germline V gives CDR1 LNHDA, CDR2 SQIVND (reference sequence). The CDR3 bases are TGTGCCAGTAGTGCGATCGGGGGGGCCGGCACCGGGGAGCTGTTTTTT. Translated, it gives CASSAIGGAGTGELFF.

V is TRBV27 and J is TRBJ1-5, with D possibly matching TRBD1 (6 bases). Trimming pared 3 bases from V and 6 bases from J, leaving 12 bases between. The CDR3 has 14 residues. CDR1 MNHEY and CDR2 SMNVEV come from the germline V gene (reference sequence). DNA of the CDR3: TGTGCCAGCAGTTTGGGGGGGGCCTCTCAGCCCCAGCATTTT. This encodes CASSLGGASQPQHF.

The chain couples TRBV4-1 to TRBJ2-3, with a tentative D call TRBD1 (7 bases). This CDR3 is built from 19 residues. The V gene lost 0 bases and the J gene lost 3 bases, with 22 bases spanning the gap. CDR1 and CDR2 (germline): MGHRA, YSYEKL. The chain's CDR3 is CASSQDEGTASEGTDTQYF. CDR3 sequence (DNA): TGCGCCAGCAGCCAAGATGAGGGGACAGCTAGCGAGGGAACAGATACGCAGTATTTT.

The J gene is TRBJ2-5, the V gene TRBV6-6; the match to TRBD2 covers 7 bases. Matching the DNA end better, TRBJ2-7 makes the J call doubtful. This CDR3 comprises 14 residues. Germline CDR1 is MNHNY and CDR2 is SVGAGI (reference sequence). The CDR3 sequence is CASSSRGDSYEQYF. The CDR3 DNA sequence: TGTGCCAGCAGCTCCCGGGGGGATTCCTACGAGCAGTACTTC.

The chain is built from TRBV28 and TRBJ2-3, with 9 bases lining up with TRBD2. The germline CDR1 and CDR2 sequences are MDHEN and SYDVKM. CDR3 length: 15 residues. J was trimmed by 7 bases and V by 9 bases; bases with no gene match: 14. CDR3 bases: TGTGCCAGTACCAGGGCGGGCGGGGGGGCGAATACGCAGTATTTT. Protein: CASTRAGGGANTQYF.

This clone was recorded once. The chain recombines TRBV6-4 with TRBJ2-3; maybe TRBD2 (5 bases). V lost 0 bases to trimming and J lost 3 bases, with 7 bases between them. Looked up from germline, CDR1 is MRHNA and CDR2 is SNTAGT. The CDR3 consists of 14 residues. The CDR3 region has the DNA TGTGCCAGCAGTGACTCCGAGGGAACAGATACGCAGTATTTT. Translating gives CASSDSEGTDTQYF.

V is TRBV27 and J is TRBJ2-3; 7 positions agree with TRBD1. The junction had 2 bases not matched to a gene; V was cut back by 5 bases and J by 3 bases. Germline V gives CDR1 MNHEY, CDR2 SMNVEV (reference sequence). This CDR3 is built from 13 residues. The CDR3, as DNA: TGTGCCAGCAGTGAACAGGGGACAGATACGCAGTATTTT. It codes for CASSEQGTDTQYF.

The V gene is TRBV13, the J gene TRBJ2-2; 7 bases agree with TRBD1. Germline CDR1 reads PRHDT; CDR2 reads FYEKMQ (reference sequence). This CDR3 has 15 amino acids. With V trimmed by 5 bases and J by 4 bases, 7 bases remained unmatched. The CDR3, as DNA: TGTGCCAGCAGCGTAGACAGGGCGTCCACCGGGGAGCTGTTTTTT. Translated, it gives CASSVDRASTGELFF.

This clone was detected only once. CDR3 nucleotide sequence: TGTGCCATCAGTGAGTCAGCGGGGGTCCTGAACACTGAAGCTTTCTTT. Amino acid sequence: CAISESAGVLNTEAFF. V gene TRBV10-3 combines with J gene TRBJ1-1, with D perhaps matching TRBD1 (5 bases). Germline V lookup: CDR1 ENHRY, CDR2 SYGVKD. Deletions cut 0 bases from V and 0 bases from J, with 11 bases between. The CDR3 contains 16 residues.

The chain joins TRBV28 to TRBJ1-1; the D gene is possibly TRBD1 (5 bases). The V end was cut by 1 base, the J end by 5 bases, with 14 bases between. The CDR3 length is 15 residues. Germline V gives CDR1 MDHEN, CDR2 SYDVKM. The CDR3 region is CASSLFGGGRTEAFF. The CDR3 region has the DNA TGTGCCAGCAGTTTATTTGGGGGGGGAAGGACTGAAGCTTTCTTT.

CDR3 nucleotide sequence: TGTGCCAGTAGTATTAGGGTGTCAGGGGGCTTCTACGAGCAGTACTTC. It specifies CASSIRVSGGFYEQYF. The chain joins TRBV19 to TRBJ2-7, with 8 bases identical to TRBD1. The ends lost 3 bases at V and 3 bases at J; junction bases unmatched: 10. This CDR3 spans 16 amino acids. Germline V gene data show CDR1 as LNHDA and CDR2 as SQIVND (reference sequence). The full variable domain, with the rest looked up from reference TRBV19 and TRBJ2-7, is DGGITQSPKYLFRKEGQNVTLSCEQNLNHDAMYWYRQDPGQGLRLIYYSQIVNDFQKGDIAEGYSVSREKKESFPLTVTSAQKNPTAFYLCASSIRVSGGFYEQYFGPGTRLTVT.

The chain uses TRBV19 and TRBJ1-5; 9 bases are a match to TRBD1. V gave up 7 bases and J gave up 0 bases; unmatched junction bases: 10. The CDR3 length is 17 residues. Germline CDR1 is LNHDA and CDR2 is SQIVND (reference sequence). CDR3 amino acids: CASNPGQGRYSNQPQHF. CDR3 DNA: TGTGCCAGTAATCCGGGACAGGGCAGATATAGCAATCAGCCCCAGCATTTT.

CDR3 in amino acids: CASSSGPFGGNEQFF. CDR3 nucleotide sequence: TGTGCCAGCAGTTCCGGACCATTCGGGGGGAATGAGCAGTTCTTC. This sequence joins TRBV6-5 and TRBJ2-1; 7 nucleotides align to TRBD2. J lost 7 bases, V lost 4 bases, and 10 bases had no gene match. CDR1 is MNHEY and CDR2 is SVGAGI in the germline V gene. The CDR3 consists of 15 residues.

The genes are TRBV29-1 and TRBJ2-7; D perhaps matches TRBD1 (6 bases). The CDR3 runs 14 residues. In germline, CDR1 is SQVTM, CDR2 ANQGSEA. V lost 5 bases to trimming and J lost 2 bases, with 16 bases between them. In nucleotides, the CDR3 is TGCAGCGTTCTAACAACAGGGCTCCCCTACGAGCAGTACTTC. It translates to CSVLTTGLPYEQYF.

The chain has TRBV19 and TRBJ2-5, with 10 nucleotides matching TRBD1. V was clipped by 6 bases and J by 3 bases; unmatched bases: 4. Germline assignment: CDR1 LNHDA and CDR2 SQIVND (reference sequence). The CDR3 totals 14 residues. CDR3 sequence: CASRGDRGEETQYF. The DNA of the CDR3 is TGTGCCAGTAGGGGGGACAGGGGTGAAGAGACCCAGTACTTC.

The J gene is TRBJ1-5, the V gene TRBV18, with D possibly matching TRBD1 (6 bases). CDR3 length: 15 residues. Germline CDR1 KGHSH, CDR2 LQKENI. Trimming pared 2 bases from V and 0 bases from J, leaving 8 bases between. The CDR3 nucleotides read TGTGCCAGCTCACCATCAGGGGCTAGCAATCAGCCCCAGCATTTT. It encodes CASSPSGASNQPQHF.

The sample holds a few counts of this clone. V usage is TRBV4-3 and J usage is TRBJ1-4; D perhaps matches TRBD1 (6 bases). Germline loops: CDR1 LGHNA, CDR2 YSLEER. The ends were cut back, 0 bases at V and 8 bases at J, with 25 bases in the middle. This CDR3 region has 19 residues. The chain's CDR3 is CASSQDLVGQRRMREKLFF. For the CDR3, the DNA is TGCGCCAGCAGCCAAGATTTAGTAGGACAGAGAAGAATGAGGGAAAAACTGTTTTTT.

The chain combines TRBV7-3 with TRBJ2-7; D gene uncertain. V was trimmed by 5 bases and J by 0 bases, leaving 11 bases between them. This CDR3 comprises 14 residues. Germline CDR1 and CDR2: SGHTA and FQGTGA. The CDR3: CASSPESSSYEQYF. The CDR3 DNA reads as TGTGCCAGCAGCCCCGAATCGAGCTCCTACGAGCAGTACTTC.

The rearrangement uses TRBV7-9 and TRBJ2-7; D remains unclear. The germline CDR1 and CDR2 sequences are SEHNR and FQNEAQ (reference sequence). The CDR3 is 15 amino acids. V dropped 0 bases and J dropped 4 bases, with 13 bases sitting between them. The CDR3 loop reads CASSLALQYSYEQYF. The CDR3 DNA reads TGTGCCAGCAGCTTAGCGCTACAGTACTCATACGAGCAGTACTTC.

V is TRBV6-1 and J is TRBJ2-1; unclear D gene. CDR1 is MNHNS and CDR2 is SASEGT in the germline V gene. The CDR3 spans 11 residues. V was trimmed by 7 bases and J by 7 bases, leaving 8 bases between them. The CDR3 sequence is CASMPGNEQFF. The CDR3 nucleotides are TGTGCCAGCATGCCAGGAAATGAGCAGTTCTTC.